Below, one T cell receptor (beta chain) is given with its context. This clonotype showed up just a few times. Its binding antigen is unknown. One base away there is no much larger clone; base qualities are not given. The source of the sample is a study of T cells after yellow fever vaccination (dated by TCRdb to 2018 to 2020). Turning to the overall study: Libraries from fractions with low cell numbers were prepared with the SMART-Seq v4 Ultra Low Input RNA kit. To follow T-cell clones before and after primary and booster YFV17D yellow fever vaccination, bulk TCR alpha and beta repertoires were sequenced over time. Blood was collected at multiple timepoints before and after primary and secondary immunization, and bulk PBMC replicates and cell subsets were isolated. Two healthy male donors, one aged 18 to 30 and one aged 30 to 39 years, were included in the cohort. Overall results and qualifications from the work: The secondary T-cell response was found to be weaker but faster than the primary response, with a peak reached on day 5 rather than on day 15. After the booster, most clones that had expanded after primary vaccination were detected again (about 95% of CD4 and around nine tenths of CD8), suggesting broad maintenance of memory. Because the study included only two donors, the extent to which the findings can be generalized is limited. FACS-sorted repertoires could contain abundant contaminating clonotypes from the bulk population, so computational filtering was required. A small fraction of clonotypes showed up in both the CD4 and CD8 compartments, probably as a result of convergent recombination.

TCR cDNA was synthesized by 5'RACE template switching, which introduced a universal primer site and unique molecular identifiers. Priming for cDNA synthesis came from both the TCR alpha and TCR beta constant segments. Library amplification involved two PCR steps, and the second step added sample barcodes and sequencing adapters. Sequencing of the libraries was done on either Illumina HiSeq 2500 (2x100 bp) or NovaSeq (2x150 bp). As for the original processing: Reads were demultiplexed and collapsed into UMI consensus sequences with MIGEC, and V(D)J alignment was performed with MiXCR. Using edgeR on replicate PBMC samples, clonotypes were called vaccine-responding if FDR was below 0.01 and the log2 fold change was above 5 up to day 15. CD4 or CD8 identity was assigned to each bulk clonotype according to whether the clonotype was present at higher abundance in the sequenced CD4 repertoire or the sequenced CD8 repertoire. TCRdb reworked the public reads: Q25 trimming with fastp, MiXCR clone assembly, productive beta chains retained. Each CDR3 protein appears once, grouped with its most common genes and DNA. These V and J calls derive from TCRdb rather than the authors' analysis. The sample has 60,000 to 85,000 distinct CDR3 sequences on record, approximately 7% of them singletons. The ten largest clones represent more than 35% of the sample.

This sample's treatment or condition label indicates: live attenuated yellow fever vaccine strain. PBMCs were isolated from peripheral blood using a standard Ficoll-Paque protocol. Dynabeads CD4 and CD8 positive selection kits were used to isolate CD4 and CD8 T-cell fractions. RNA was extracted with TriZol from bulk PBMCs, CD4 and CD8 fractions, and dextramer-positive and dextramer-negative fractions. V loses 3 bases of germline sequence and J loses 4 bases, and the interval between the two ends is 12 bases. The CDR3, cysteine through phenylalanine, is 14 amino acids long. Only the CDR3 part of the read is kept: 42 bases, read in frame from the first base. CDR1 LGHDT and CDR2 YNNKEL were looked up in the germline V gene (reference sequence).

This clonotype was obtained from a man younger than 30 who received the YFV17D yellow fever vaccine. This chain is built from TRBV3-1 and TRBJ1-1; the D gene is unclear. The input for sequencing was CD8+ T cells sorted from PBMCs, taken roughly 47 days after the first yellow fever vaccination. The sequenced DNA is TGTGCCAGCAGCCAGGATGGGCTGGGCACTGAAGCTTTCTTT. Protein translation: CASSQDGLGTEAFF.